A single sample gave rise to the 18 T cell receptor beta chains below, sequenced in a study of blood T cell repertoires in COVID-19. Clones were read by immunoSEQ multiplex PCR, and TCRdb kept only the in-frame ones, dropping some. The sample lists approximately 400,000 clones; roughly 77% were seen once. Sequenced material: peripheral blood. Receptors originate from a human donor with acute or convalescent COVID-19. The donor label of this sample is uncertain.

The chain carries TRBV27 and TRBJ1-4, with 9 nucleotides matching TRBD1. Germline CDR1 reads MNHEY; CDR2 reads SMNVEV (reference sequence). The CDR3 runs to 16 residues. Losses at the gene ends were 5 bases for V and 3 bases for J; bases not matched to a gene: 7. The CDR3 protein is CASSRGTGRPNEKLFF. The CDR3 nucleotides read TGTGCCAGCAGTAGAGGGACAGGGAGACCTAATGAAAAACTGTTTTTT.

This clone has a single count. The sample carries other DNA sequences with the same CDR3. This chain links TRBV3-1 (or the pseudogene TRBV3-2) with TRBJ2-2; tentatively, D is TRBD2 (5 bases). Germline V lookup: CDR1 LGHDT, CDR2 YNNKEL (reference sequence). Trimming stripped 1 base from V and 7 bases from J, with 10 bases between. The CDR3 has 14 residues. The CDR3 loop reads CASSQGLAGGELFF. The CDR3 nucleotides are TGTGCCAGCAGCCAAGGGCTAGCTGGCGGGGAGCTGTTTTTT.

CDR3 bases: TGTGCCAGCAGTGGAGGGACAGGGATACGGCCTAATGAAAAACTGTTTTTT. As protein: CASSGGTGIRPNEKLFF. The gene calls are TRBV6-1 and TRBJ1-4; 9 bases map to TRBD1. The CDR3 totals 17 residues. The V segment lost 4 bases and the J segment 3 bases; nucleotides outside the gene matches: 9. The germline CDR1 and CDR2 sequences are MNHNS and SASEGT.

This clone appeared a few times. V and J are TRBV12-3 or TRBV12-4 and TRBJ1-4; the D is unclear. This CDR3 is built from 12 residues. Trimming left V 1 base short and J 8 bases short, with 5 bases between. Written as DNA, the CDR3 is TGTGCCAGCAGTTTAGAGACAGAAAAACTGTTTTTT. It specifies CASSLETEKLFF.

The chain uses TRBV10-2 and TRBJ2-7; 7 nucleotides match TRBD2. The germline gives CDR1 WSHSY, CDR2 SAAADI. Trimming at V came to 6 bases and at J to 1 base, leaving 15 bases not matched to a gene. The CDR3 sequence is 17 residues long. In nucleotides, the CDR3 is TGCGCCAGCAGGCGGGATCTATTTAGCGGGTATTCCTACGAGCAGTACTTC. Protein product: CASRRDLFSGYSYEQYF.

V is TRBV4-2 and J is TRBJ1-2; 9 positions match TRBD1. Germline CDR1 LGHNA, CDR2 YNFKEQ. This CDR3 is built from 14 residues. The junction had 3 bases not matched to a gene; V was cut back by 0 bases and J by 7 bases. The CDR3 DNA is TGTGCCAGCAGCCAAGAGGAGGACAGGGGTGGCTACACCTTC. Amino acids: CASSQEEDRGGYTF.

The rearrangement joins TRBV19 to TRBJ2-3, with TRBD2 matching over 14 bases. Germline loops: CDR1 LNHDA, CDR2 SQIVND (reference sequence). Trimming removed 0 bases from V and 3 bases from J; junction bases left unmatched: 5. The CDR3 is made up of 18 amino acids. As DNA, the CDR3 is TGTGCCAGTAGTATAGATTCGGGGACTAGCGGGAGTACAGATACGCAGTATTTT. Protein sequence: CASSIDSGTSGSTDTQYF.

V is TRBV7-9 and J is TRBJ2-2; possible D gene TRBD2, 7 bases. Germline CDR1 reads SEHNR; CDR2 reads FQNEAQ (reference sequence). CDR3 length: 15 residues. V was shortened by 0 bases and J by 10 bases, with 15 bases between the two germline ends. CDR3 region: CASSLASGGAKELFF. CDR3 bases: TGTGCCAGCAGCTTAGCGTCTGGGGGGGCAAAGGAGCTGTTTTTT.

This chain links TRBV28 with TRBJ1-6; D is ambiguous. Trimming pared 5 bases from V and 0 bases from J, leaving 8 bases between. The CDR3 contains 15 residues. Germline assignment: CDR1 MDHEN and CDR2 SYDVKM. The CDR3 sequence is CASSRSRSYNSPLHF. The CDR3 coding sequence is TGTGCCAGCAGTCGGAGCCGCTCCTATAATTCACCCCTCCACTTT.

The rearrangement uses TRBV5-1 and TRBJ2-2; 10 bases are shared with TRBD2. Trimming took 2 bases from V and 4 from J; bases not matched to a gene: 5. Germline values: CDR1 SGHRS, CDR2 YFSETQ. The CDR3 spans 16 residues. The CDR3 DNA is TGCGCCAGCAGCTTAGCGGGAGGGCCGGTCACCGGGGAGCTGTTTTTT. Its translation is CASSLAGGPVTGELFF.

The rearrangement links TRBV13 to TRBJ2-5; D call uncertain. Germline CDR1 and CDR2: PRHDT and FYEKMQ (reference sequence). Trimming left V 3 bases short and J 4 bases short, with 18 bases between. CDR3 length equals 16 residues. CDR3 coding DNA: TGTGCCAGCAGCTTCCTATCGGGTTTTATGAGAGAGACCCAGTACTTC. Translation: CASSFLSGFMRETQYF.

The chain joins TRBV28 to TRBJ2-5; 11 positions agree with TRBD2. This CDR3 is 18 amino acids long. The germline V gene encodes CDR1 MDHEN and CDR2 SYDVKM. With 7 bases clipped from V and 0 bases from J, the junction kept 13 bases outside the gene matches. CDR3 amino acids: CASTGTSGKSTYQETQYF. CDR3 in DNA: TGTGCCAGCACCGGGACTAGCGGAAAGAGCACGTACCAAGAGACCCAGTACTTC. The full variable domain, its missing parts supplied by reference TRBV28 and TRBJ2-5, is DVKVTQSSRYLVKRTGEKVFLECVQDMDHENMFWYRQDPGLGLRLIYFSYDVKMKEKGDIPEGYSVSREKKERFSLILESASTNQTSMYLCASTGTSGKSTYQETQYFGPGTRLLVL.

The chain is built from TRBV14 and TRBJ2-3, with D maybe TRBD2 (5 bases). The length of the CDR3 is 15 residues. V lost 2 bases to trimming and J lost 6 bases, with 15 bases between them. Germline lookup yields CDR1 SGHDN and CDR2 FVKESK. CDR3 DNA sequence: TGTGCCAGCAGCCAACATTTTTTAGTAGCGGATACGCAGTATTTT. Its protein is CASSQHFLVADTQYF.

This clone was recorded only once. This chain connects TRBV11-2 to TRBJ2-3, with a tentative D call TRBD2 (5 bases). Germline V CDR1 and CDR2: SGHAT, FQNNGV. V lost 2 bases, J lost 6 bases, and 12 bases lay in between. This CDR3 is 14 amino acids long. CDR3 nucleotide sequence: TGTGCCAGCAGCTTACAAGATGGAGGTGATACGCAGTATTTT. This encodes CASSLQDGGDTQYF.

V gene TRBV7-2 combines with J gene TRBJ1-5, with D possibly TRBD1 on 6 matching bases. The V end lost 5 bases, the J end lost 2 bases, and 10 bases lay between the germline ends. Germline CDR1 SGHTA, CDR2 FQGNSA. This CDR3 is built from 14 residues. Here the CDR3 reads CASSISGGNQPQHF. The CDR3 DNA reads TGTGCCAGCAGCATTTCAGGGGGCAATCAGCCCCAGCATTTT.

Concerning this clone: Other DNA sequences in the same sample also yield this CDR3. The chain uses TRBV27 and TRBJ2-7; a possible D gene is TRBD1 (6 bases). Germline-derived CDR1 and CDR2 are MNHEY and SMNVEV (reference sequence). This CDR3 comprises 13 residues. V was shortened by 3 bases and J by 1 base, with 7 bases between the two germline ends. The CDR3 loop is CASSLGTSYEQYF. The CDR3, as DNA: TGTGCCAGCAGTTTGGGGACATCCTACGAGCAGTACTTC.

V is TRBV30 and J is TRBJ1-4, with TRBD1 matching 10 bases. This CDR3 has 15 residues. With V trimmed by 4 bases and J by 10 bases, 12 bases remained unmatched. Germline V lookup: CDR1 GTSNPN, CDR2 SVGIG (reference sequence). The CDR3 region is CAWNTAGTGARKLFF. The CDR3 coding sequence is TGTGCCTGGAATACCGCCGGGACAGGGGCGCGAAAACTGTTTTTT.

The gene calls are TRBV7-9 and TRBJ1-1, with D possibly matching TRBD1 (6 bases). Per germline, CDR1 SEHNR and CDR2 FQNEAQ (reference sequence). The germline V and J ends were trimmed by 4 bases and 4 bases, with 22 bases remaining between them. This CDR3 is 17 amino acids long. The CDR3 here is CASSSRTGAQRGTEAFF. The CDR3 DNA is TGTGCCAGCAGCTCCCGAACGGGGGCTCAGCGGGGCACTGAAGCTTTCTTT.